This T cell receptor beta chain was captured by sequencing in a study of immune reconstitution after stem cell transplant in scleroderma. This CDR3 comprises 14 residues. V was clipped by 3 bases and J by 0 bases, with 9 bases between them. CDR1 is SQVTM and CDR2 is ANQGSEA in the germline V gene. TCRdb called the RT-PCR reads again in MiXCR, with one record for every CDR3 protein. The sample lists roughly 980 distinct CDR3 sequences, over 7.5% occurring once. This clonotype qualifies as large. This clonotype was obtained from a male donor with systemic sclerosis. V and J are TRBV29-1 and TRBJ2-1; either TRBD1 or TRBD2 may supply D (5 bases each). The specimen was taken before or after autologous hematopoietic stem cell transplantation (not recorded which). The CDR3 nucleotides read TGCAGCGTTGATTGGGGGATCTCCTACAATGAGCAGTTCTTC. This gives the protein CSVDWGISYNEQFF.